The rows below give T cell receptor beta chains drawn from one sample of a study of HIV-infected patients and healthy controls. TCRdb ran MiXCR on the 5' RACE reads and lists one entry per CDR3 protein. The profile covers about 12,000 distinct CDR3 sequences, with 9.3% appearing a single time and less than 25% taken by the ten largest. The starting material was blood, obtained before antiretroviral therapy. Receptors originate from an adult with HIV infection. The donor label of this sample is uncertain. Each CDR3 is given with its conserved first and last residue.

V	J	CDR3
TRBV7-8	TRBJ2-7	CASSLLAGPYEQYF
TRBV7-3	TRBJ2-2	CASRGAAGSNTGELFF
TRBV29-1	TRBJ1-1	CSVLVSHEAFF
TRBV6-2/TRBV6-3	TRBJ2-1	CASVPGTLSYNEQFF
TRBV19	TRBJ1-2	CASTPGAKNGYTF
TRBV20-1	TRBJ2-2	CSATPGDRSGGTTRAGELFF
TRBV12-3/TRBV12-4	TRBJ2-3	CASSLALGGASDTQYF
TRBV30	TRBJ2-2	CAWSRDRVDTGELFF
TRBV9	TRBJ2-7	CASSPWDGYEQYF
TRBV11-3	TRBJ1-1	CASSLPVGQGTTEAFF
TRBV3-1	TRBJ2-3	CASSLPAGGTDTQYF
TRBV5-1	TRBJ2-1	CASSQGETYNEQFF
TRBV30	TRBJ1-5	CAWSRGTGGDQPQHF
TRBV13	TRBJ1-6	CASSSRQGSGGNSPLHF
TRBV24-1	TRBJ2-3	CATSDLTHTDTQYF
TRBV18	TRBJ1-2	CASSPPLTLRNYGYTF
TRBV20-1	TRBJ2-5	CSARVSGWASETQYF
TRBV6-2/TRBV6-3	TRBJ2-7	CATRNYEQYF
TRBV7-2	TRBJ2-3	CASSPGSGGGGDTQYF
TRBV30	TRBJ2-1	CAWKGQGIAAWSYNEQFF
TRBV7-9	TRBJ2-1	CASSPLGTGGTSGRNEQFF
TRBV7-3	TRBJ2-5	CASSPSGGAEETQYF
TRBV6-6	TRBJ1-2	CATISDRGLYGYTF
TRBV6-1	TRBJ1-5	CASSETYRYQPQHF
TRBV9	TRBJ2-3	CASSSYGGDTDTQYF
TRBV7-8	TRBJ1-1	CASSLDSMNTEAFF
TRBV12-3/TRBV12-4	TRBJ1-1	CASGLQGLNTEAFF
TRBV19	TRBJ2-1	CASKRTSSGAYNEQFF
TRBV6-2/TRBV6-3	TRBJ2-1	CASALAGGSNNEQFF
TRBV7-9	TRBJ2-5	CASSSTHLTLAQETQYF
TRBV4-3	TRBJ1-1	CASSQEPGQTNTEAFF
TRBV29-1	TRBJ2-5	CSVLNYRGSRETQYF
TRBV7-2	TRBJ2-5	CASSQSTGTIETQYF
TRBV27	TRBJ2-1	CASSLSATSGFSYNEQFF
TRBV11-2	TRBJ1-1	CASSLASRRTEAFF
TRBV12-3/TRBV12-4	TRBJ1-6	CASTLERNSPLHF
TRBV7-2	TRBJ2-5	CASSLATSSPETQYF
TRBV14	TRBJ2-7	CASSQKGLAGIEQYF
TRBV12-3/TRBV12-4	TRBJ2-5	CASTWLPEGTQYF
TRBV7-9	TRBJ1-5	CASSVDRGQPQHF
TRBV29-1	TRBJ2-5	CSVEGFAASGRSRETQYF
TRBV11-2	TRBJ1-5	CASSTSGTGAQPQHF
TRBV2	TRBJ2-3	CASSGTSGSTDTQYF
TRBV20-1	TRBJ2-7	CSARRAASSYEQYF
TRBV5-4	TRBJ2-7	CASSRRDSHYEQYF
TRBV7-9	TRBJ1-1	CASSPRVLNTEAFF
TRBV19	TRBJ1-5	CASSAAQGDQPQHF
TRBV5-1	TRBJ2-1	CASRAGETYNEQFF
TRBV7-7	TRBJ2-3	CASSGGGLSTDTQYF
TRBV29-1	TRBJ1-1	CSVAQGANTEAFF
TRBV20-1	TRBJ2-5	CSAPTAGASGRETQYF
TRBV29-1	TRBJ2-3	CSVGSGIGTDTQYF
TRBV7-2	TRBJ1-3	CASSPDREAAGNTIYF